This TCR beta chain was sequenced during a study of cytomegalovirus exposure and HLA in healthy donors. Study-wide results and caveats: Accurate prediction of most subjects' HLA-A and HLA-B alleles from TCR beta sequences was reported.

Remarks on this clone: The target antigen is unknown.

Germline V CDR1 and CDR2: LNHNV, YYDKDF (reference sequence). This CDR3 spans 13 amino acids. Trimming shortened V by 3 bases and J by 7 bases, and 12 bases separated the two germline ends. The PCR employed 60 Vbeta primers together with 13 Jbeta primers. TCRdb's copy holds only in-frame clones and misses some; the assay was immunoSEQ multiplex PCR. The repertoire has approximately 150,000 clones, about three quarters of them found once; the top ten carry about 1.7%. Sequenced: PBMCs. This sequence originates from a woman under 40 in good health and CMV-seronegative. This rearrangement joins TRBV15 to TRBJ1-1; D remains ambiguous. The CDR3 DNA reads TGTGCCACCAGCAGCCCAACCTGGAGTGAAGCTTTCTTT. Protein: CATSSPTWSEAFF.